The 18 T cell receptor beta chains given below trace back to one sample, sequenced in a study of cytomegalovirus exposure and HLA in healthy donors. Amplification used 60 Vbeta primers and 13 Jbeta primers. Method: immunoSEQ multiplex PCR; TCRdb's copy keeps in-frame clones and lacks some. The sample yields approximately 81,000 clones, around 80% seen once. Material for sequencing was PBMCs. All receptors derive from a man aged 45-65 years in good health and CMV-seropositive.

CDR3 DNA sequence: TGTGCCAGTAGGGACAGGGGCCATGCAACTAATGAAAAACTGTTTTTT. Protein product: CASRDRGHATNEKLFF. This chain connects TRBV19 to TRBJ1-4; 9 nucleotides agree with TRBD1. The junction had 5 bases not matched to a gene; V was cut back by 6 bases and J by 0 bases. In germline, CDR1 is LNHDA, CDR2 SQIVND (reference sequence). There are 16 residues in the CDR3.

The chain couples TRBV5-6 to TRBJ2-7, with D perhaps matching TRBD2 (7 bases). V was clipped by 4 bases and J by 3 bases, with 17 bases between them. CDR1 SGHDT and CDR2 YYEEEE come from the germline V gene. The CDR3 extends over 15 amino acids. The CDR3 sequence is CASSPGASGVYEQYF. CDR3 DNA sequence: TGTGCCAGCAGCCCAGGGGCTAGCGGAGTCTACGAGCAGTACTTC.

The chain recombines TRBV10-1 with TRBJ2-5, with 9 bases matching TRBD1. This CDR3 spans 13 amino acids. CDR1 and CDR2 (germline): WNHNN, SYGVQD (reference sequence). V lost 6 bases and J lost 3; bases outside the gene matches: 2. The CDR3 DNA follows: TGCGCCAGCAGCCGGACAGGGGAAGAGACCCAGTACTTC. As protein: CASSRTGEETQYF.

V and J are TRBV9 and TRBJ2-1; TRBD2 aligns across 7 bases. CDR1 and CDR2 from the germline V gene are SGDLS and YYNGEE. The CDR3 is 15 residues long. With 1 base clipped from V and 2 bases from J, the junction kept 3 bases outside the gene matches. The CDR3 DNA follows: TGTGCCAGCAGCGTAAGCGGGGCCACCTACAATGAGCAGTTCTTC. This encodes CASSVSGATYNEQFF.

The chain has TRBV7-9 and TRBJ1-5, with TRBD1 matching 9 bases. The germline V gene has CDR1 SEHNR and CDR2 FQNEAQ (reference sequence). The J segment lost 9 bases and the V segment lost 5 bases, leaving 8 bases of the junction unmatched. The CDR3 has 14 residues. CDR3 sequence reads: CASSPGQGSGPQHF. Written as DNA, the CDR3 is TGTGCCAGCAGCCCCGGACAGGGGTCCGGGCCCCAGCATTTT.

This chain uses TRBV19 with TRBJ1-1; TRBD1 is a possible D gene (6 bases). Per germline, CDR1 LNHDA and CDR2 SQIVND (reference sequence). The CDR3 contains 13 residues. Between the trimmed V and J ends, which lost 1 base and 6 bases, there was a span of 9 bases. The CDR3 region is CASSIGTGSEAFF. Here the CDR3 DNA reads TGTGCCAGTAGTATAGGAACAGGGTCTGAAGCTTTCTTT.

This clone has only a few counts. The rearrangement joins TRBV7-9 to TRBJ2-7, with a weak D call TRBD1 (6 bases). The CDR3 extends over 14 amino acids. CDR1 is SEHNR and CDR2 is FQNEAQ in the germline V gene (reference sequence). V was trimmed by 7 bases and J by 2 bases, leaving 15 bases between them. Here the CDR3 reads CASTKGESTYEQYF. The CDR3 nucleotides read TGTGCCAGCACTAAGGGGGAGTCGACCTACGAGCAGTACTTC.

The rearrangement links TRBV4-1 to TRBJ2-1; 9 nucleotides match TRBD2. V lost 1 base, J lost 1 base, and 8 bases stayed unmatched. The CDR3 has 18 residues. Germline lookup yields CDR1 MGHRA and CDR2 YSYEKL. The CDR3 here is CASSQGMVSGRSYNEQFF. The CDR3, as DNA: TGCGCCAGCAGCCAAGGGATGGTTAGCGGGAGATCCTACAATGAGCAGTTCTTC.

This clone has just one count. This chain joins TRBV4-3 and TRBJ2-6; TRBD2 might be the D (7 bases). V was clipped by 1 base and J by 4 bases, with 11 bases between them. The CDR3 is 16 amino acids. Germline V gene data show CDR1 as LGHNA and CDR2 as YSLEER. The CDR3 here is CASSQVGGAGANVLTF. CDR3 nucleotide sequence: TGCGCCAGCAGCCAAGTGGGGGGGGCCGGGGCCAACGTCCTGACTTTC.

This clone was observed a few times. The chain has TRBV30 and TRBJ1-2; unclear D gene. The germline V and J ends were trimmed by 2 bases and 7 bases, with 11 bases remaining between them. This CDR3 comprises 12 residues. CDR1 is GTSNPN, CDR2 SVGIG, per germline (reference sequence). CDR3 sequence reads: CAWSKQVSGYTF. In DNA form, the CDR3 reads TGTGCCTGGAGTAAGCAGGTTTCTGGCTACACCTTC.

This clone was seen a single time. The chain has TRBV2 and TRBJ1-1; unclear D gene. V lost 9 bases, J lost 0 bases, and 11 bases lay in between. This CDR3 is built from 13 residues. Germline V gene data show CDR1 as SNHLY and CDR2 as FYNNEI. The CDR3 here is CARHQPMNTEAFF. CDR3 bases: TGTGCCAGACACCAACCGATGAACACTGAAGCTTTCTTT.

The chain links TRBV14 to TRBJ2-7, with D possibly matching TRBD2 (6 bases). Germline CDR1 reads SGHDN; CDR2 reads FVKESK. Deletions cut 5 bases from V and 4 bases from J, with 9 bases between. The CDR3 sequence is 12 residues long. The CDR3 nucleotides are TGTGCCAGCAGCAGGGACTTTTACGAGCAGTACTTC. Translating gives CASSRDFYEQYF.

This sequence joins TRBV10-3 and TRBJ1-4, with D perhaps TRBD1 (5 bases). V was clipped by 0 bases and J by 7 bases, with 12 bases between them. The CDR3 loop spans 15 amino acids. CDR1 is ENHRY and CDR2 is SYGVKD in the germline V gene. The CDR3 region is CAISESQPRGEKLFF. DNA for the CDR3: TGTGCCATCAGTGAGTCCCAGCCAAGGGGTGAAAAACTGTTTTTT.

The J gene is TRBJ2-3, the V gene TRBV27; the match to TRBD2 covers 15 bases. The germline CDR1 and CDR2 sequences are MNHEY and SMNVEV (reference sequence). The CDR3 sequence is 17 residues long. V dropped 8 bases and J dropped 4; count of bases not matched to a gene: 10. For the CDR3, the DNA is TGTGCCAGCGGGACTAGCGGGAGGCTCGCGGGGCCAGATACGCAGTATTTT. Amino acid sequence: CASGTSGRLAGPDTQYF.

The V call is TRBV6-4, the J call TRBJ2-3; no reliable D call. Germline CDR1 reads MRHNA; CDR2 reads SNTAGT. This CDR3 is built from 14 residues. V gave up 8 bases and J gave up 1 base, with 13 bases separating them. The CDR3 DNA reads as TGTGCCAGCGGAGCGACCCCCGGCACAGATACGCAGTATTTT. This sequence encodes CASGATPGTDTQYF.

The chain joins TRBV6-5 to TRBJ1-2; 7 nucleotides align to TRBD1. The CDR3 consists of 15 residues. V lost 9 bases and J lost 2; bases outside the gene matches: 12. The germline V gene encodes CDR1 MNHEY and CDR2 SVGAGI. The CDR3 here is CARSGWQGGNYGYTF. The CDR3 bases are TGTGCCAGGAGCGGGTGGCAGGGGGGCAACTATGGCTACACCTTC.

Worth noting for this clone: The same CDR3 also results from other DNA sequences found in this sample. CDR3 bases: TGTGCCAGCAGTTACTCGAGAAGGGGTTACGAGCAGTACTTC. This gives the protein CASSYSRRGYEQYF. The V call is TRBV6-5, the J call TRBJ2-7; weak D call: TRBD1 (5 bases). V was cut by 0 bases and J by 4 bases, with 10 bases left in between. Looked up from germline, CDR1 is MNHEY and CDR2 is SVGAGI. The CDR3 is made up of 14 amino acids.

The rearrangement joins TRBV4-1 to TRBJ1-4; a possible D gene is TRBD1 (6 bases). The CDR3 contains 15 residues. Germline V gene sequence: CDR1 MGHRA, CDR2 YSYEKL. Deletions cut 6 bases from V and 3 bases from J, with 14 bases between. CDR3: CASRSTGRSNEKLFF. Here the CDR3 DNA reads TGCGCCAGCAGGTCAACAGGGCGATCTAATGAAAAACTGTTTTTT.